The 5 T cell receptor beta chains reported below all come from one sample, sequenced in a study of cytomegalovirus exposure and HLA in healthy donors listed by TCRdb under 2017. To prepare the library, the immunoSEQ multiplex PCR assay was applied. The multiplex PCR relied on a mix of 60 forward primers for TCR Vbeta segments and 13 reverse primers for TCR Jbeta segments. TCRdb limited this immuneACCESS table to in-frame rearrangements with V and J called. A share of clones is missing; checked studies link under half to unresolved V genes, and the rest is unexplained. The sample table holds about 220,000 clones, of which 76% were seen once. 0.63% of the sample is in the top ten clones. The source material was PBMCs. These receptors were collected from a man aged 18 to 30 in good health and CMV-seronegative.

The rearrangement uses TRBV6-4 and TRBJ2-2; 10 bases are shared with TRBD2. Trimming removed 4 bases from V and 4 bases from J; junction bases left unmatched: 6. Germline assignment: CDR1 MRHNA and CDR2 SNTAGT. There are 16 residues in the CDR3. CDR3 protein: CASSAGTSELTGELFF. The CDR3 DNA follows: TGTGCCAGCAGTGCCGGGACTAGCGAACTCACCGGGGAGCTGTTTTTT.

The chain carries TRBV18 and TRBJ2-7; TRBD1 aligns across 8 bases. CDR1 is KGHSH and CDR2 is LQKENI in the germline V gene. After removal of 5 bases from V and 2 bases from J, the junction contained 8 bases not matched to a gene. The CDR3 length is 15 residues. The CDR3 is CASSDRGRTPYEQYF. As DNA, the CDR3 is TGTGCCAGCTCAGACAGGGGAAGGACCCCCTACGAGCAGTACTTC.

The chain carries TRBV4-1 and TRBJ1-1, with D maybe TRBD1 (6 bases). V lost 1 base and J lost 2, with 11 bases in between. CDR3 length: 15 residues. Germline V gene data show CDR1 as MGHRA and CDR2 as YSYEKL. In DNA form, the CDR3 reads TGCGCCAGCAGCCAAGTAATGACAGGAAACACTGAAGCTTTCTTT. This translates into CASSQVMTGNTEAFF.

V and J are TRBV7-9 and TRBJ2-3; TRBD2 is a possible D gene (6 bases). The CDR3 extends over 15 amino acids. Germline lookup yields CDR1 SEHNR and CDR2 FQNEAQ (reference sequence). Trimming removed 2 bases from V and 2 bases from J, with 11 bases in between. CDR3 nucleotides: TGTGCCAGCAGCTTAAGGCGGGGCTCCACAGATACGCAGTATTTT. This encodes CASSLRRGSTDTQYF.

This clone was seen more than once but under ten times. This chain links TRBV19 with TRBJ2-7; D may be TRBD2 (5 bases). Per the germline V gene, CDR1 is LNHDA and CDR2 is SQIVND (reference sequence). The CDR3 has 15 residues. V lost 9 bases and J 0 bases, leaving 18 bases between the germline ends. The CDR3 DNA is TGTGCCAGCTCCGGAGCGGCGTCGAGCTCCTACGAGCAGTACTTC. It specifies CASSGAASSSYEQYF.